The entry below gives a single TCR beta chain sequence along with its context. The data were taken from a study of T cell repertoires in cytomegalovirus infection. CDR3 length equals 13 residues. Germline V gives CDR1 LNHDA, CDR2 SQIVND (reference sequence). V was shortened by 8 bases and J by 5 bases, with 14 bases between the two germline ends. TCRdb re-called the reads with MiXCR, one entry per CDR3 protein. The data contain around 530,000 distinct CDR3 sequences, about a quarter of them singletons. The rearrangement uses TRBV19 and TRBJ2-3; D is perhaps TRBD1 or TRBD2 (5 bases each). This TCR derives from a human donor in good health (CMV status not recorded). Some clones in this sample may be carry-over from other donors' samples. Material: PBMCs. CDR3: CASGGENEDTQYF. CDR3 sequence (DNA): TGTGCCAGTGGGGGAGAAAATGAAGATACGCAGTATTTT.